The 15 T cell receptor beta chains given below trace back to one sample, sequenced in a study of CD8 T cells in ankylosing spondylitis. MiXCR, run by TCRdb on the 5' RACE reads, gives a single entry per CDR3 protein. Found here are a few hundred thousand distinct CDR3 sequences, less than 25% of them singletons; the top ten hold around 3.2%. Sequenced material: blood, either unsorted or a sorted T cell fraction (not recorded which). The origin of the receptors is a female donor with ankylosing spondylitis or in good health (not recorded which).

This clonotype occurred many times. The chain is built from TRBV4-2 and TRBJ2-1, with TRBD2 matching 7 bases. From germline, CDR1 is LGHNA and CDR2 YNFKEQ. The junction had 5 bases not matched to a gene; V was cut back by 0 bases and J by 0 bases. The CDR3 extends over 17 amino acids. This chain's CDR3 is CASSQDGGGDSYNEQFF. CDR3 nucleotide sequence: TGTGCCAGCAGCCAAGATGGGGGGGGGGACTCCTACAATGAGCAGTTCTTC.

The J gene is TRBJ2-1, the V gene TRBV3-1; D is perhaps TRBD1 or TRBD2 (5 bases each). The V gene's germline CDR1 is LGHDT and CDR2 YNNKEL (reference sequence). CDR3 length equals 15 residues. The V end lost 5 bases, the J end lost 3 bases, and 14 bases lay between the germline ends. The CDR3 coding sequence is TGTGCCAGCAGCAACGGGGCAGGGATCTACAATGAGCAGTTCTTC. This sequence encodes CASSNGAGIYNEQFF.

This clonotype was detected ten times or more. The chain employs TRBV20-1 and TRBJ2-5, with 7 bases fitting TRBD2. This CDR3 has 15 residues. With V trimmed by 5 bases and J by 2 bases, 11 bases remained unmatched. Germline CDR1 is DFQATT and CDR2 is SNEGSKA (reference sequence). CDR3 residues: CSAGRLAALQETQYF. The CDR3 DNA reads TGCAGTGCTGGTCGACTAGCCGCTTTACAAGAGACCCAGTACTTC.

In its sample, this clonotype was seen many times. CDR3 amino acids: CSVGTDTQYF. CDR3 nucleotide sequence: TGCAGTGTTGGCACAGATACGCAGTATTTT. The chain has TRBV20-1 and TRBJ2-3; D not certain. This CDR3 is built from 10 residues. Trimming pared 7 bases from V and 1 base from J, leaving 3 bases between. Per germline, CDR1 DFQATT and CDR2 SNEGSKA (reference sequence).

The CDR3 spells CASSLNLGHSGNTIYF. The CDR3 DNA reads TGTGCCAGCAGTTTAAATCTGGGGCACTCTGGAAACACCATATATTTT. The gene calls are TRBV27 and TRBJ1-3; weak D call: TRBD1 (5 bases). Germline V gene data show CDR1 as MNHEY and CDR2 as SMNVEV (reference sequence). V dropped 2 bases and J dropped 0 bases, with 11 bases sitting between them. This CDR3 has 16 amino acids.

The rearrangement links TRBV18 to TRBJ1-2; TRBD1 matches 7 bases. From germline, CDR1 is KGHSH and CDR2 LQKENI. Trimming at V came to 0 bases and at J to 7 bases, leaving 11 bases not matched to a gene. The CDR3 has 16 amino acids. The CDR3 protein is CASSPPRGQVLTGYTF. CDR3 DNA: TGTGCCAGCTCACCACCCCGAGGACAGGTTCTCACTGGCTACACCTTC.

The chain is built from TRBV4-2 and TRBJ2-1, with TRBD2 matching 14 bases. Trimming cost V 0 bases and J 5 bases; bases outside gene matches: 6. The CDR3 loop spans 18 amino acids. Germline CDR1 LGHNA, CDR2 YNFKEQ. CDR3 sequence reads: CASSQDSTGLAGDNEQFF. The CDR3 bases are TGTGCCAGCAGCCAAGATAGTACGGGACTAGCGGGAGACAATGAGCAGTTCTTC.

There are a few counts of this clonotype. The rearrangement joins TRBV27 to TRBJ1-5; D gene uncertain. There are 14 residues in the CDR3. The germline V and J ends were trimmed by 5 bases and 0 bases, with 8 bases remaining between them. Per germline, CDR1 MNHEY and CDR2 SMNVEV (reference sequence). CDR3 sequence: CASSLSYSNQPQHF. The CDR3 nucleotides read TGTGCCAGCAGTCTTTCTTATAGCAATCAGCCCCAGCATTTT.

The CDR3 coding sequence is TGTGCCAGCAGCTTGAGATCCAGCGGGAGCACAGATACGCAGTATTTT. Translation gives CASSLRSSGSTDTQYF. The chain is built from TRBV5-6 and TRBJ2-3, with a tentative D call TRBD2 (6 bases). The germline CDR1 and CDR2 sequences are SGHDT and YYEEEE. This CDR3 spans 16 amino acids. V was cut by 1 base and J by 0 bases, with 12 bases left in between.

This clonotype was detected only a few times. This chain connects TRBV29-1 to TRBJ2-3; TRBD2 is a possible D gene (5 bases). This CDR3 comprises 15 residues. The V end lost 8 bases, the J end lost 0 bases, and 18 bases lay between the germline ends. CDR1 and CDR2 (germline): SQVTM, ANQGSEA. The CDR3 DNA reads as TGCAGCTATTACCCTGGGAGAGGGAGCACAGATACGCAGTATTTT. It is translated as CSYYPGRGSTDTQYF.

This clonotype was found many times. The CDR3 spells CASSLDRNSYEQYF. DNA of the CDR3: TGTGCCAGCAGTCTGGACAGGAACTCCTACGAGCAGTACTTC. This chain links TRBV12-3 or TRBV12-4 with TRBJ2-7; TRBD1 agrees at 7 bases. V dropped 5 bases and J dropped 0; count of bases not matched to a gene: 4. CDR3 size: 14 residues.

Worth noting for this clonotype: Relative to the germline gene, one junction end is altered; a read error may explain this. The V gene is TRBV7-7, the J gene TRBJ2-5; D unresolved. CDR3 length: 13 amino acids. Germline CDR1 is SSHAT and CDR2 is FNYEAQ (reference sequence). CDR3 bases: TGTGCTAGCAGCTTTACCAGATGGGAGACCCAGTACTTC. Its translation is CASSFTRWETQYF.

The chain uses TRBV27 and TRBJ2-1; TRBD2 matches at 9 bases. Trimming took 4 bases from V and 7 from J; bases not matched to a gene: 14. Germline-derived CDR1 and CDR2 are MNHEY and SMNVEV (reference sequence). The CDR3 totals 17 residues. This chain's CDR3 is CASSWGRGGLASNEQFF. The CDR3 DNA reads TGTGCCAGCAGTTGGGGCAGGGGTGGACTAGCGTCGAATGAGCAGTTCTTC.

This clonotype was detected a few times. In nucleotides, the CDR3 is TGTGCCAGCGGTCGGGGACAGGGCTTGTGGGCCTACGAGCAGTACTTC. It encodes CASGRGQGLWAYEQYF. The chain joins TRBV6-1 to TRBJ2-7, with 9 positions matching TRBD1. Germline V gives CDR1 MNHNS, CDR2 SASEGT. V was clipped by 8 bases and J by 2 bases; unmatched bases: 13. The CDR3 loop spans 16 amino acids.

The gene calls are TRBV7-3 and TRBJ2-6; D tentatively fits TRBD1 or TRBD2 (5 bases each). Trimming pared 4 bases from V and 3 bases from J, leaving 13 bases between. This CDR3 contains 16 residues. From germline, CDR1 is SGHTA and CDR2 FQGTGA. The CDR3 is CASSSLGAYGANVLTF. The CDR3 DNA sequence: TGTGCCAGCAGCTCCCTCGGGGCCTATGGGGCCAACGTCCTGACTTTC.